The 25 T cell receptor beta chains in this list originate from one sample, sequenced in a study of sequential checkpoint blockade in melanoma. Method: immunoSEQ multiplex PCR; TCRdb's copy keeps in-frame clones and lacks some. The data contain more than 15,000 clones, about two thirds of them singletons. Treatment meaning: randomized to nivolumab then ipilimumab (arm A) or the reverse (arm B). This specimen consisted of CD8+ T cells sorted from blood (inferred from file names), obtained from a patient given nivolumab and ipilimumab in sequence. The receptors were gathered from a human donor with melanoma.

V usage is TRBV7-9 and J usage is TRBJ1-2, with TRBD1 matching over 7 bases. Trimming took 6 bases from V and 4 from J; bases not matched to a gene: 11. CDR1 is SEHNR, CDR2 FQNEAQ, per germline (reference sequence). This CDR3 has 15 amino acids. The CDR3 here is CASSNTGEVGYGYTF. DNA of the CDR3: TGTGCCAGCAGTAATACAGGGGAAGTTGGCTATGGCTACACCTTC.

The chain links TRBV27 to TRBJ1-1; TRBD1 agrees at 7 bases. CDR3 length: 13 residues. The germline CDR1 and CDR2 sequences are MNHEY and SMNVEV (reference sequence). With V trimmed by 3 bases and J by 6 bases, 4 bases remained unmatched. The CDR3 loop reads CASSLAGGSEAFF. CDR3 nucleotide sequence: TGTGCCAGCAGTTTGGCAGGGGGGTCTGAAGCTTTCTTT.

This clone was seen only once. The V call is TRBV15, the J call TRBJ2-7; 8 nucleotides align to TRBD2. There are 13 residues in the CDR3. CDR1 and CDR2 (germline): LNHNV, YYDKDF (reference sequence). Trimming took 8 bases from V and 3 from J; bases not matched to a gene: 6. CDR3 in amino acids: CATRGGPFYEQYF. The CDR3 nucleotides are TGTGCCACCCGGGGGGGTCCCTTCTACGAGCAGTACTTC.

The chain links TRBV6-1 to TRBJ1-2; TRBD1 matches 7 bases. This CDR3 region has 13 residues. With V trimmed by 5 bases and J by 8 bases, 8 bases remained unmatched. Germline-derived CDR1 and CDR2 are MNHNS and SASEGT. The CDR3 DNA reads TGTGCCAGCAGTCTCTCAGGGGGAAGGGGCTACACCTTC. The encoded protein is CASSLSGGRGYTF.

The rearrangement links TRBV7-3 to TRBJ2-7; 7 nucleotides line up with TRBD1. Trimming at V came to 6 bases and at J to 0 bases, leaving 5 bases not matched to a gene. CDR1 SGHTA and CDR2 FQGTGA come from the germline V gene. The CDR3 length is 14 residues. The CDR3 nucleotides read TGTGCCAGCAGGGGGACAGCTAGCTCCTACGAGCAGTACTTC. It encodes CASRGTASSYEQYF.

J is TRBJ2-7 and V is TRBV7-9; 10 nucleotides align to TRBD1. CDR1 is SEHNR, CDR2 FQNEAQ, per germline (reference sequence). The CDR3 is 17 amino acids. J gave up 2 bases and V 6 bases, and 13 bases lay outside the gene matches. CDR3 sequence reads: CASRPDAGTGDPYEQYF. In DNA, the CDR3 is TGTGCCAGCAGGCCCGACGCCGGGACAGGGGACCCCTACGAGCAGTACTTC.

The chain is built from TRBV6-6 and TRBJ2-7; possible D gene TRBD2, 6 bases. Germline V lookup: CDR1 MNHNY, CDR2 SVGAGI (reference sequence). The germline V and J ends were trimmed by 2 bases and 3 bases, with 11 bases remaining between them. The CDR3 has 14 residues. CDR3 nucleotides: TGTGCCAGCAGTTACGGGGACTTACACTACGAGCAGTACTTC. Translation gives CASSYGDLHYEQYF.

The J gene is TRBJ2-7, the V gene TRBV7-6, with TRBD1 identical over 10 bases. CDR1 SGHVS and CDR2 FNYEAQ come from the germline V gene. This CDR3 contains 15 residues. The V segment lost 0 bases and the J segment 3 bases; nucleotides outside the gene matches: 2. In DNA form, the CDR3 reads TGTGCCAGCAGCTTAGCGGGGACAGGGGTCTACGAGCAGTACTTC. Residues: CASSLAGTGVYEQYF.

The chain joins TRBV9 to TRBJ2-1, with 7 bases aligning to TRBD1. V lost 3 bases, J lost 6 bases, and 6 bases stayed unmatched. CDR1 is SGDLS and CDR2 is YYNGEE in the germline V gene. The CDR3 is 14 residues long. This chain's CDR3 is CASSGRDSPNEQFF. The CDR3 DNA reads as TGTGCCAGCAGCGGCCGGGACAGCCCCAATGAGCAGTTCTTC.

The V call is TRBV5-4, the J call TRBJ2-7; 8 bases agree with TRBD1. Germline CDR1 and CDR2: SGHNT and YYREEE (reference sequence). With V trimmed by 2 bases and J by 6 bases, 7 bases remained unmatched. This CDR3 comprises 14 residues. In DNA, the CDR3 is TGTGCCAGCAGCTTCCGGGACAGGCGACCCGAGCAGTACTTC. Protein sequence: CASSFRDRRPEQYF.

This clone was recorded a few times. The CDR3 loop is CATSRQGQGREKLFF. Written as DNA, the CDR3 is TGTGCCACCAGCAGGCAGGGACAGGGTAGGGAAAAACTGTTTTTT. The chain joins TRBV15 to TRBJ1-4; 9 bases agree with TRBD1. V was clipped by 3 bases and J by 8 bases; unmatched bases: 7. The CDR3 sequence is 15 residues long. Germline CDR1 and CDR2: LNHNV and YYDKDF (reference sequence).

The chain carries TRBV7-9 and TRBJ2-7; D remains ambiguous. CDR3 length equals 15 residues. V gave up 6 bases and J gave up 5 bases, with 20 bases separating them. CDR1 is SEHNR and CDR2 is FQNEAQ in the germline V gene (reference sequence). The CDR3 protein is CASSRKSFPTHEQYF. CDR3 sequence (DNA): TGTGCCAGCAGTAGAAAATCCTTCCCCACCCACGAGCAGTACTTC.

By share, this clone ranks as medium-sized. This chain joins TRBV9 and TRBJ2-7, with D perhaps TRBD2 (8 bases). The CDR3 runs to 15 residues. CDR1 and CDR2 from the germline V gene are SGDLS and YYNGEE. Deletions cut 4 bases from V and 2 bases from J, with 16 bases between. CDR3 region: CASSPREGATYEQYF. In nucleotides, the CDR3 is TGTGCCAGCAGCCCCCGGGAGGGGGCCACCTACGAGCAGTACTTC.

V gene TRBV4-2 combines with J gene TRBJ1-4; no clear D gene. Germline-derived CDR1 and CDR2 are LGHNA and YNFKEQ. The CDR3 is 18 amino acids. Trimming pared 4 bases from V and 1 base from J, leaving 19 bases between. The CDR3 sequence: CASSPRVGYLLTNEKLFF. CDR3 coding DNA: TGTGCCAGCAGCCCGAGGGTGGGATACCTTCTAACTAATGAAAAACTGTTTTTT.

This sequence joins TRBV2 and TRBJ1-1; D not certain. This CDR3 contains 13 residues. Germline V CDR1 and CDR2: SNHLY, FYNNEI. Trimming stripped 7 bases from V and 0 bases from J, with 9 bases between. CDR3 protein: CASNDYMNTEAFF. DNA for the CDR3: TGTGCCAGCAATGATTACATGAACACTGAAGCTTTCTTT.

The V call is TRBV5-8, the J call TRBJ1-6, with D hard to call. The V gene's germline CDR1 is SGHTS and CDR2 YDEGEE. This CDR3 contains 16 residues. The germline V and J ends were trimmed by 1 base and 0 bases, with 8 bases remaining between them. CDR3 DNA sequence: TGTGCCAGCAGCTTGAGGGAGGTCTCCTATAATTCACCCCTCCACTTT. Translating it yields CASSLREVSYNSPLHF.

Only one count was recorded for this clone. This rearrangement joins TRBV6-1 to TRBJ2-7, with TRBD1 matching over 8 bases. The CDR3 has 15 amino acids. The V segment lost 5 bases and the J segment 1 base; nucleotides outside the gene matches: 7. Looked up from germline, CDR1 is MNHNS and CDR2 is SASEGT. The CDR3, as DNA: TGTGCCAGCAGTAACCGGGACAGGAATTCCTACGAGCAGTACTTC. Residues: CASSNRDRNSYEQYF.

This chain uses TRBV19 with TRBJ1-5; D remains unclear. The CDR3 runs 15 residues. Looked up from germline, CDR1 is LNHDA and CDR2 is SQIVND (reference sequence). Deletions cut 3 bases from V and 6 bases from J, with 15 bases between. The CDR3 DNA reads TGTGCCAGTAGTATCACCGTTTTTTGGGCTCAGCCCCAGCATTTT. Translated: CASSITVFWAQPQHF. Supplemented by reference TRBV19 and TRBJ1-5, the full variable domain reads DGGITQSPKYLFRKEGQNVTLSCEQNLNHDAMYWYRQDPGQGLRLIYYSQIVNDFQKGDIAEGYSVSREKKESFPLTVTSAQKNPTAFYLCASSITVFWAQPQHFGDGTRLSIL.

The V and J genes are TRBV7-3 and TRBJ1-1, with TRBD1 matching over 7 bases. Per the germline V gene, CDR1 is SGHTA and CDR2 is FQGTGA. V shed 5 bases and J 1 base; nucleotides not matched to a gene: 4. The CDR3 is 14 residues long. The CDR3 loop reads CASSPWDRNTEAFF. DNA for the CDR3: TGTGCCAGCAGCCCGTGGGACAGGAACACTGAAGCTTTCTTT.

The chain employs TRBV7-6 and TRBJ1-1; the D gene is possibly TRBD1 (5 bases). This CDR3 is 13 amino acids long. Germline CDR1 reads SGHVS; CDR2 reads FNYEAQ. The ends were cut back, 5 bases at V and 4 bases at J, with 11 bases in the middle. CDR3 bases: TGTGCCAGCAGCAGGGGAAGAGGCACTGAAGCTTTCTTT. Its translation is CASSRGRGTEAFF.

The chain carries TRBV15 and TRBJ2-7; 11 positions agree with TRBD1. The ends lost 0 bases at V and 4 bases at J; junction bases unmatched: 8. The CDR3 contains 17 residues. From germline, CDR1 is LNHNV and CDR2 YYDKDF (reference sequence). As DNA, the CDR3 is TGTGCCACCAGCAGAGACTTGTGGACAGGGGGCCCGTACGAGCAGTACTTC. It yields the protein CATSRDLWTGGPYEQYF. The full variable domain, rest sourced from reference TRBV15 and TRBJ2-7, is DAMVIQNPRYQVTQFGKPVTLSCSQTLNHNVMYWYQQKSSQAPKLLFHYYDKDFNNEADTPDNFQSRRPNTSFCFLDIRSPGLGDTAMYLCATSRDLWTGGPYEQYFGPGTRLTVT.

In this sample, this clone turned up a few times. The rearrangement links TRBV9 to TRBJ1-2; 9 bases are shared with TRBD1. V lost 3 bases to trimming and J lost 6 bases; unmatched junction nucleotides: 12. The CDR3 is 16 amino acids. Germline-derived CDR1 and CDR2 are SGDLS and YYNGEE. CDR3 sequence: CASSENHRGRIDGYTF. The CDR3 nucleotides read TGTGCCAGCAGCGAGAACCACAGGGGGCGCATAGATGGCTACACCTTC.

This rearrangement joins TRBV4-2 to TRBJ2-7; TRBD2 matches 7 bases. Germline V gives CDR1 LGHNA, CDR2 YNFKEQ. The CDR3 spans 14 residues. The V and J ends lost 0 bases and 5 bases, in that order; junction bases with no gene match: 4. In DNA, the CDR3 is TGTGCCAGCAGCCAAGAGGCGGGGGTCGACGAGCAGTACTTC. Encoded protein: CASSQEAGVDEQYF.

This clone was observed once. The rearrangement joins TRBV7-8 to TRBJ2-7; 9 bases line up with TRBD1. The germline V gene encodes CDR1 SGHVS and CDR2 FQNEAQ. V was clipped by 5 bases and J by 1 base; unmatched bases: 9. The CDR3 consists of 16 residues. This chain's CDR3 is CASSLPGQGPSYEQYF. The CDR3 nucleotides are TGTGCCAGCAGCCTCCCTGGACAGGGGCCATCCTACGAGCAGTACTTC.

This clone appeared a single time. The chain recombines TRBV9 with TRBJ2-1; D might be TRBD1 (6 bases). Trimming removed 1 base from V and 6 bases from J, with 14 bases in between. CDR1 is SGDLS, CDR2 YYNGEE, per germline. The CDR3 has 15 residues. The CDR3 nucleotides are TGTGCCAGCAGCGTATCCCCTAAACAGGGCAATGAGCAGTTCTTC. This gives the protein CASSVSPKQGNEQFF.